This T cell receptor (beta chain) derives from a study of T cells in Graves' hyperthyroidism and ophthalmopathy. Regarding the study as a whole: Appearing also in blood were most of the thyroid clonotypes expanded above 0.001.

CDR3 length: 15 amino acids. Germline V gives CDR1 SQVTM, CDR2 ANQGSEA. Worth noting for this clonotype: No antigen is known for it. The junction departs from the called germline gene at one end, perhaps through a read error.

RNA transcripts yielded amplified TCR beta CDR3 regions. The primer set for the first-round RT-PCR of the TCR CDR3 was HTBI. MiXCR was run by TCRdb on the multiplex PCR reads, yielding one entry per CDR3 protein. The data hold about 570,000 distinct CDR3 sequences, with 40% to 55% observed a single time. Exclusion criteria comprised uncontrolled infection, other autoimmune disease, pregnancy or lactation. The chain carries TRBV29-1 and TRBJ2-5; D is possibly TRBD2 (6 bases). The TCR was taken from an adult woman with Graves' disease, either hyperthyroidism or ophthalmopathy (not recorded which). The source material was peripheral blood or thyroid tissue (not recorded which). CDR3 sequence (DNA): TGCAGCGTTGATCGAGGGCGGGGCACCCAAGATACCCAGTACTTC. Its protein is CSVDRGRGTQDTQYF.